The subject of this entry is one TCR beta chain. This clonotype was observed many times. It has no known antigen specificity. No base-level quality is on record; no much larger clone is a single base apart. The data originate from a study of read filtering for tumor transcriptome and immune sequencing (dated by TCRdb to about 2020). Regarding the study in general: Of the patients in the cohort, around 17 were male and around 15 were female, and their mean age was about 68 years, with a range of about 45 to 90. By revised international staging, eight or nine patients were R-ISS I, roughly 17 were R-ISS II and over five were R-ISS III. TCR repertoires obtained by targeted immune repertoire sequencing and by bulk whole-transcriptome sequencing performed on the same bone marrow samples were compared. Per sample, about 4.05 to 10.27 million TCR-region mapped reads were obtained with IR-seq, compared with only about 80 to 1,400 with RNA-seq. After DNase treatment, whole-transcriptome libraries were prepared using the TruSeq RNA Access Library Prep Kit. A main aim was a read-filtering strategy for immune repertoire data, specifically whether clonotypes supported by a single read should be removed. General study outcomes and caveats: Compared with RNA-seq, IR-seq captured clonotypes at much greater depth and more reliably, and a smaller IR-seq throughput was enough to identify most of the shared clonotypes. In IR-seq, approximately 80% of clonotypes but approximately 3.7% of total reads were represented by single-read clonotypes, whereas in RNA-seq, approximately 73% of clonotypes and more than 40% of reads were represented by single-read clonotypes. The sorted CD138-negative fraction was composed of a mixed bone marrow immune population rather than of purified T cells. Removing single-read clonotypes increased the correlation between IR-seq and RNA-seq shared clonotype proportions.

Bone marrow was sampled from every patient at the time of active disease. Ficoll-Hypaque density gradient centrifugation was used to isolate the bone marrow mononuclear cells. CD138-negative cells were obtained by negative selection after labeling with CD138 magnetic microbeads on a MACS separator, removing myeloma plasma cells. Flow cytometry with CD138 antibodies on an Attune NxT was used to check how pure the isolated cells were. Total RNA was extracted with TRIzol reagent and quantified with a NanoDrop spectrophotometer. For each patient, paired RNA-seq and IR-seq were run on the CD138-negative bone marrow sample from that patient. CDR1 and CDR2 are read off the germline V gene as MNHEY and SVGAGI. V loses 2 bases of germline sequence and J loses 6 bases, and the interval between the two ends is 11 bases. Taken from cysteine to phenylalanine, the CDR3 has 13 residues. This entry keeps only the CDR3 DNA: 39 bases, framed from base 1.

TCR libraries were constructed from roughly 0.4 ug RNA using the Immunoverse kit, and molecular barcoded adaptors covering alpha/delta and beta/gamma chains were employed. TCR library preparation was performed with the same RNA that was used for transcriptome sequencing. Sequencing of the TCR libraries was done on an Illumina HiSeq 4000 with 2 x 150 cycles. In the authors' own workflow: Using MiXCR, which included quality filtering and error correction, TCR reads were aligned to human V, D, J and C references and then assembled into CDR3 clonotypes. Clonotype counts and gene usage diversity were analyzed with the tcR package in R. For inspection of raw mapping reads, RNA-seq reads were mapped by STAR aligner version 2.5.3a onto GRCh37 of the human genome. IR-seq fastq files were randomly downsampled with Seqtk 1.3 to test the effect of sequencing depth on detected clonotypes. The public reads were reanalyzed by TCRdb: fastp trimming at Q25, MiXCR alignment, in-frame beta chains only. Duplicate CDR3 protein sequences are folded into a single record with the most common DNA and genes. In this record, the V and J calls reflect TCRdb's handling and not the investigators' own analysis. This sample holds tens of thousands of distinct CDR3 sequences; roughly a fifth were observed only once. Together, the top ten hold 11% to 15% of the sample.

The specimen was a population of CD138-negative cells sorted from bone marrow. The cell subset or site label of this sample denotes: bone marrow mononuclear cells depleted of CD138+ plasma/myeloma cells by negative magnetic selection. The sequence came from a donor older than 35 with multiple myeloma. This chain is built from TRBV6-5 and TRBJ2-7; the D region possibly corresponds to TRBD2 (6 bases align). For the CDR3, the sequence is CASSYGRRIEQYF. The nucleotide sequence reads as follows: TGTGCCAGCAGTTACGGGAGGAGGATCGAGCAGTACTTC.